Each of the 10 T cell receptor beta chains below was sequenced from the same sample in a study of OX40 agonist ivuxolimab in advanced cancers. The data were produced by immunoSEQ multiplex PCR, yet TCRdb's version contains in-frame clones alone and is incomplete. The sample shows under 40,000 clones, over 60% of them seen only once. The sample consisted of CD4+ or CD8+ T cells sorted from blood, taken in a trial of the OX40 agonist ivuxolimab. The source is an adult with an advanced solid tumor such as melanoma, head and neck, liver or kidney cancer.

About this clone itself: The junction departs from the called germline gene at one end, perhaps through a read error. The V call is TRBV7-7, the J call TRBJ2-7, with 14 bases lining up with TRBD2. The CDR3 length is 13 residues. Germline CDR1 and CDR2: SSHAT and FNYEAQ (reference sequence). This chain's CDR3 is CASSSGLAGDQYF. The DNA for the CDR3 is TGTGCTAGCAGCTCGGGACTAGCGGGAGACCAGTACTTC.

The genes are TRBV28 and TRBJ2-5; D gene uncertain. Per germline, CDR1 MDHEN and CDR2 SYDVKM. Trimming took 4 bases from V and 5 from J, leaving 8 bases between them. The CDR3 runs to 12 residues. CDR3 DNA: TGTGCCAGCAGTTCGCCTGGGGAGACCCAGTACTTC. Translation: CASSSPGETQYF. The full variable domain, its missing parts supplied by reference TRBV28 and TRBJ2-5, is DVKVTQSSRYLVKRTGEKVFLECVQDMDHENMFWYRQDPGLGLRLIYFSYDVKMKEKGDIPEGYSVSREKKERFSLILESASTNQTSMYLCASSSPGETQYFGPGTRLLVL.

The genes are TRBV9 and TRBJ2-2; tentatively, D is TRBD1 (5 bases). V was pared by 0 bases and J by 2 bases, with 8 bases between. CDR1 is SGDLS and CDR2 is YYNGEE in the germline V gene. The CDR3 sequence is 15 residues long. CDR3 residues: CASSVAGPNTGELFF. The CDR3 DNA reads as TGTGCCAGCAGCGTAGCAGGGCCCAACACCGGGGAGCTGTTTTTT. Full variable domain (remainder filled in from reference TRBV9 and TRBJ2-2): DSGVTQTPKHLITATGQRVTLRCSPRSGDLSVYWYQQSLDQGLQFLIQYYNGEERAKGNILERFSAQQFPDLHSELNLSSLELGDSALYFCASSVAGPNTGELFFGEGSRLTVL.

This chain connects TRBV5-1 to TRBJ1-4; D is perhaps TRBD1 (5 bases). The CDR3 runs 14 residues. Germline V CDR1 and CDR2: SGHRS, YFSETQ. V was cut by 5 bases and J by 5 bases, with 13 bases left in between. Here the CDR3 reads CASRGPGANEKLFF. The CDR3 nucleotides are TGCGCCAGCAGGGGGCCAGGCGCCAATGAAAAACTGTTTTTT.

V is TRBV29-1 and J is TRBJ2-1, with TRBD2 matching over 14 bases. Germline-derived CDR1 and CDR2 are SQVTM and ANQGSEA. CDR3 length: 18 amino acids. The J segment lost 7 bases and the V segment lost 7 bases, leaving 18 bases of the junction unmatched. The chain's CDR3 is CSAPGLAGAGSGFNEQFF. The CDR3 DNA sequence: TGCAGCGCACCGGGACTAGCGGGAGCCGGTAGTGGCTTTAATGAGCAGTTCTTC.

This chain uses TRBV29-1 with TRBJ1-1; 7 bases are a match to TRBD1. V lost 5 bases to trimming and J lost 0 bases; unmatched junction nucleotides: 6. This CDR3 has 14 residues. The germline gives CDR1 SQVTM, CDR2 ANQGSEA. CDR3 nucleotides: TGCAGCGTTTCGGGACAGAACATGAACACTGAAGCTTTCTTT. Encoded protein: CSVSGQNMNTEAFF.

The chain links TRBV10-2 to TRBJ2-5; TRBD1 agrees at 7 bases. Trimming removed 6 bases from V and 4 bases from J; junction bases left unmatched: 5. The length of the CDR3 is 13 residues. Germline V gene lookup returns CDR1 WSHSY and CDR2 SAAADI. CDR3 protein: CASSRDRGETQYF. In nucleotides, the CDR3 is TGCGCCAGCAGCCGGGACAGAGGAGAGACCCAGTACTTC.

This clone was detected once. V and J are TRBV4-1 and TRBJ2-3; 16 positions match TRBD2. The CDR3 totals 18 residues. Per the germline V gene, CDR1 is MGHRA and CDR2 is YSYEKL. J lost 1 base, V lost 4 bases, and 5 bases had no gene match. CDR3 amino acids: CASSPRGTSGGGTDTQYF. The CDR3, as DNA: TGCGCCAGCAGCCCCCGTGGGACTAGCGGGGGGGGCACAGATACGCAGTATTTT.

The rearrangement joins TRBV11-2 to TRBJ2-5; D gene unclear. CDR3 size: 13 residues. Germline CDR1 and CDR2: SGHAT and FQNNGV. V lost 3 bases, J lost 4 bases, and 9 bases lay in between. DNA for the CDR3: TGTGCCAGCAGCTTTTCGGTGGGAGAGACCCAGTACTTC. Translation gives CASSFSVGETQYF.

The chain couples TRBV15 to TRBJ1-5; D is ambiguous. This CDR3 is built from 14 residues. CDR1 and CDR2 (germline): LNHNV, YYDKDF (reference sequence). V shed 1 base and J shed 8 bases, with 12 bases lying between them. The CDR3 reads CATSRVSTHEPQHF. The CDR3 bases are TGTGCCACCAGCAGAGTTTCCACCCATGAGCCCCAGCATTTT.